The clone carrying this T cell receptor beta chain was found a few times. The antigen is not known. The entry originates in a study of T-cell reconstitution after alpha-beta-depleted transplantation in children. General study findings and limits: Newly produced T cells mostly accounted for T-cell counts and diversity one year post-transplant.

This CDR3 spans 12 amino acids. Trimming stripped 5 bases from V and 5 bases from J, with 6 bases between. Germline CDR1 and CDR2: LGHNT and FRNRAP. TCRbeta library construction was performed incorporating unique molecular identifiers. TCRdb re-called the PCR reads through MiXCR, storing one row per CDR3 protein. The table has 550,000 to 600,000 distinct CDR3 sequences, 20% to 25% seen once; the top ten hold approximately 14%. The receptor's source is a boy younger than two who had a stem cell transplant for acute myeloid leukemia, so the T cells may come from the graft donor. The sample consisted of PBMCs, mostly from graft donor cells, taken 360 days after TCRalphabeta/CD19-depleted stem cell transplant. This chain uses TRBV12-5 with TRBJ2-2; D unclear. The CDR3 protein is CASGPVTGELFF. As DNA, the CDR3 is TGTGCTAGTGGTCCCGTTACCGGGGAGCTGTTTTTT.